This T cell receptor beta chain came from a study of Ad26.COV2.S vaccination and SARS-CoV-2 variants. Looking at the study overall: Donor was in the COV1001 Ad26.COV2.S trial arm. Regarding the study as a whole: Total T cell responses were possibly underestimated by TCR breadth and depth analyses. Comparable non-spike TCR breadth was observed in vaccine and placebo recipients. Spike-specific TCR breadth was greater in vaccine than placebo recipients.

Comment on this clone: Its antigen is undetermined.

Germline V lookup: CDR1 MDHEN, CDR2 SYDVKM. The CDR3 covers 13 residues. V gave up 7 bases and J gave up 3 bases; unmatched junction bases: 4. The treatment: about 20 received Ad26.COV2.S at low or high dose, single or two shots; about 5 received placebo; per-sample allocation not given. The samples date from day 63 after the first vaccine or placebo injection. The protocol was immunoSEQ multiplex PCR, while the TCRdb copy is restricted to in-frame clones and leaves out a portion. This table has more than 400,000 clones, around 90% appearing once. V and J are TRBV28 and TRBJ2-7, with TRBD2 matching 9 bases. The material was peripheral blood, obtained in a trial of Ad26.COV2.S vaccine versus placebo. The sequence came from a person aged 18-65 years who received the Ad26.COV2.S COVID-19 vaccine or a placebo. In DNA, the CDR3 is TGTGCCAGCACCGTAGCGGGAGTCTACGAGCAGTACTTC. This codes for CASTVAGVYEQYF.